This T cell receptor beta chain was sequenced during a study of blood T cell repertoires in COVID-19. Background on the study: Material from acute and convalescent COVID-19 was sourced from the United States, Italy and Spain. T cells, B-cell-depleted T cells, or PBMCs provided the cDNA or gDNA that served as material.

Germline assignment: CDR1 SGHTA and CDR2 FQGNSA. The V gene lost 5 bases and the J gene lost 4 bases, with 5 bases spanning the gap. The length of the CDR3 is 11 residues. Original analysis: For nucleated cells, counts were estimated from reference gene primer amplification. Sequencing used immunoSEQ multiplex PCR; TCRdb keeps in-frame clones, though not all of them. V and J calls and clone size are copied from that table; D and trimming were computed from the DNA. The sample yields under 100,000 clones, approximately 84% seen once. Sequencing was done on a sample of peripheral blood. The chain is built from TRBV7-2 and TRBJ1-1; D is undetermined. The source is a man older than 75 with active or convalescent COVID-19. CDR3 nucleotide sequence: TGTGCCAGCAGCCTAATCACTGAAGCTTTCTTT. It is translated as CASSLITEAFF.